One and the same sample provided the 3 T cell receptor beta chains below, sequenced in a study of PD-1 blockade in mismatch repair-deficient tumors. The data were produced by immunoSEQ multiplex PCR, yet TCRdb's version contains in-frame clones alone and is incomplete. The data show 75,000 to 85,000 clones, with 81% seen just once and under 3% held by the top ten. The source material was peripheral blood, sampled 12 weeks after starting pembrolizumab. All receptors derive from an adult with mismatch repair-deficient cancer.

This clone showed up just once. This chain uses TRBV27 with TRBJ2-3; 12 bases line up with TRBD2. This CDR3 region has 19 residues. CDR1 MNHEY and CDR2 SMNVEV come from the germline V gene (reference sequence). With V trimmed by 7 bases and J by 2 bases, 16 bases remained unmatched. CDR3: CASKPRTSGTSPYTDTQYF. For the CDR3, the DNA is TGTGCCAGCAAGCCAAGGACTAGCGGGACCTCGCCGTACACAGATACGCAGTATTTT.

This chain connects TRBV11-2 to TRBJ1-5; D gene uncertain. Germline loops: CDR1 SGHAT, CDR2 FQNNGV. The CDR3 is made up of 14 amino acids. The V gene lost 5 bases and the J gene lost 0 bases, with 8 bases spanning the gap. The CDR3 DNA follows: TGTGCCAGCAGCACCGGAGGTAGCAATCAGCCCCAGCATTTT. It translates to CASSTGGSNQPQHF.

The rearrangement uses TRBV18 and TRBJ2-7; TRBD1 matches 7 bases. CDR3 length equals 14 residues. The germline V gene has CDR1 KGHSH and CDR2 LQKENI. V trimming: 4 bases; J trimming: 2 bases; junction bases outside the gene matches: 5. CDR3 region: CASSLDRTAYEQYF. CDR3 nucleotides: TGTGCCAGCTCACTGGACAGGACCGCCTACGAGCAGTACTTC. Drawing the rest from reference TRBV18 and TRBJ2-7, the complete variable domain is NAGVMQNPRHLVRRRGQEARLRCSPMKGHSHVYWYRQLPEEGLKFMVYLQKENIIDESGMPKERFSAEFPKEGPSILRIQQVVRGDSAAYFCASSLDRTAYEQYFGPGTRLTVT.